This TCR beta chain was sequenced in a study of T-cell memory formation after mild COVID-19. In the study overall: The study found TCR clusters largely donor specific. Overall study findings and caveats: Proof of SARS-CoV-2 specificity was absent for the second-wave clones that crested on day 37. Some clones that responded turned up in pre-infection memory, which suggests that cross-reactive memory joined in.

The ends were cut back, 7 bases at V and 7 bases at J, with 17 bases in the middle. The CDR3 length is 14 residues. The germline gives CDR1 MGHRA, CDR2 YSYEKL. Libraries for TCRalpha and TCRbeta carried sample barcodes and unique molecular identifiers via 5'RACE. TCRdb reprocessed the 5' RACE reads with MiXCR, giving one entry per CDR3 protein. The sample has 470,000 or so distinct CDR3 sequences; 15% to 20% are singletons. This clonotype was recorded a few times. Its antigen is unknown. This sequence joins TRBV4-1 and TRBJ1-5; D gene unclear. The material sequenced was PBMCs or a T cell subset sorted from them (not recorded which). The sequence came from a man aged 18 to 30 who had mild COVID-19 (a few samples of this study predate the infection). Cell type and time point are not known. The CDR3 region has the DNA TGCGCCAGCACGTATTCCCCGGTAAGGCAGCCCCAGCATTTT. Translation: CASTYSPVRQPQHF.